The next 27 T cell receptor beta chains were all read from a single sample in a study of T cell responses to AZD1222 COVID-19 vaccine (TCRdb year 2021). The time point label on this specimen signifies: baseline before first vaccination. This specimen's treatment or condition label, interpreted: meningococcal conjugate vaccine given as trial control. The library was built by means of the immunoSEQ multiplex PCR assay. Not all clones reach the TCRdb copy of this immuneACCESS table, which keeps in-frame sequences only. Checked studies attribute under half of the gap to unresolved V genes and leave the rest unexplained. This sample gives roughly 140,000 clones in total; around four fifths of them show up just once. Roughly 4.3% of the sample is taken by the ten largest. Sequenced here: peripheral blood, sampled on day 0 of MenACWY control vaccination. Every receptor here comes from an adult in good health.

The V call is TRBV5-1, the J call TRBJ2-1; the D is unclear. Trimming took off 1 base at V and 7 bases at J, with 6 bases between the two ends. Germline values: CDR1 SGHRS, CDR2 YFSETQ. The CDR3 covers 12 residues. The DNA for the CDR3 is TGCGCCAGCAGCTTGTGGGCTAATGAGCAGTTCTTC. As protein: CASSLWANEQFF.

The chain combines TRBV9 with TRBJ2-1; D not resolved. Trimming removed 0 bases from V and 0 bases from J, with 10 bases in between. Germline V gives CDR1 SGDLS, CDR2 YYNGEE. The CDR3 contains 16 residues. In nucleotides, the CDR3 is TGTGCCAGCAGCGTAGAAGCCCTAGGCTCCTACAATGAGCAGTTCTTC. It is translated as CASSVEALGSYNEQFF.

The V gene is TRBV3-1 (or the pseudogene TRBV3-2), the J gene TRBJ2-1, with 10 bases that match TRBD2. CDR1 and CDR2 (germline): LGHDT, YNNKEL (reference sequence). Trimming cost V 1 base and J 5 bases; bases outside gene matches: 8. This CDR3 contains 17 residues. Written as DNA, the CDR3 is TGTGCCAGCAGCCAAGCGAACCTAGCGGGGGCTCACAATGAGCAGTTCTTC. Its translation is CASSQANLAGAHNEQFF.

The chain is built from TRBV6-2 or TRBV6-3 and TRBJ2-2; either TRBD1 or TRBD2 may supply D (7 bases each). Germline CDR1 reads MNHEY; CDR2 reads SVGEGT. V was cut by 6 bases and J by 5 bases, with 10 bases left in between. The CDR3 covers 13 residues. The DNA for the CDR3 is TGTGCCAGCAGCAGGGGGGGAACCGGGGAGCTGTTTTTT. Amino acids: CASSRGGTGELFF.

V and J are TRBV9 and TRBJ2-5; the D call may be TRBD1 or TRBD2 (5 bases each). The CDR3 has 15 amino acids. V lost 4 bases, J lost 1 base, and 14 bases lay in between. Germline CDR1 SGDLS, CDR2 YYNGEE. The DNA of the CDR3 is TGTGCCAGCAGCAAGAGTCCGGGGCCCCAAGAGACCCAGTACTTC. This codes for CASSKSPGPQETQYF.

The chain links TRBV5-1 to TRBJ1-6; no firm D call. The CDR3 contains 16 residues. Germline CDR1 reads SGHRS; CDR2 reads YFSETQ. Trimming pared 1 base from V and 10 bases from J, leaving 18 bases between. The CDR3 region has the DNA TGCGCCAGCAGCTTGACGGCCGCGGCGGGAAGGTCACCCCTCCACTTT. Translating it yields CASSLTAAAGRSPLHF.

This clone was recorded a few times. The rearrangement links TRBV6-2 or TRBV6-3 to TRBJ1-3; D possibly corresponds to TRBD1 (5 bases). This CDR3 has 15 residues. Germline CDR1 MNHEY, CDR2 SVGEGT. The V gene lost 4 bases and the J gene lost 3 bases, with 13 bases spanning the gap. The CDR3 sequence: CASSLWQGRGNTIYF. The CDR3 nucleotides read TGTGCCAGCAGTTTGTGGCAGGGCCGTGGAAACACCATATATTTT.

This clone was counted a single time. This chain links TRBV29-1 with TRBJ1-1; D gene unclear. The CDR3 loop spans 12 amino acids. The germline V gene has CDR1 SQVTM and CDR2 ANQGSEA. V was trimmed by 5 bases and J by 4 bases, leaving 11 bases between them. CDR3 residues: CSVLYEGTEAFF. DNA of the CDR3: TGCAGCGTTCTTTACGAGGGCACTGAAGCTTTCTTT.

The chain couples TRBV10-1 to TRBJ1-2; perhaps TRBD1 as D (5 bases). The V end lost 3 bases, the J end lost 5 bases, and 7 bases lay between the germline ends. Germline V gene sequence: CDR1 WNHNN, CDR2 SYGVQD (reference sequence). The length of the CDR3 is 12 residues. The CDR3 DNA follows: TGCGCCAGCAGTGATGGGGCGTATGGCTACACCTTC. As protein: CASSDGAYGYTF.

For the CDR3, the DNA is TGTGCCAGTAGTCCGGTTAGGAACACTGAAGCTTTCTTT. Protein product: CASSPVRNTEAFF. The V call is TRBV19, the J call TRBJ1-1; D unclear. Trimming cost V 5 bases and J 1 base, with 8 bases left between them. Germline V lookup: CDR1 LNHDA, CDR2 SQIVND (reference sequence). The CDR3 loop spans 13 amino acids.

V is TRBV6-5 and J is TRBJ2-4; D remains unclear. V was clipped by 5 bases and J by 8 bases, with 13 bases between them. Germline CDR1 and CDR2: MNHEY and SVGAGI. This CDR3 spans 13 amino acids. The CDR3 reads CASSIGQFDIQYF. The CDR3 DNA follows: TGTGCCAGCAGTATTGGGCAGTTCGACATTCAGTACTTC.

In its sample, this clone was seen a few times. The chain combines TRBV5-6 with TRBJ1-2; possibly TRBD1 for D (5 bases). The CDR3 extends over 14 amino acids. Germline V gene lookup returns CDR1 SGHDT and CDR2 YYEEEE. The V end was cut by 6 bases, the J end by 5 bases, with 17 bases between. The CDR3 sequence: CASIPGTDRYGYTF. The CDR3 DNA is TGTGCCAGCATCCCCGGGACGGATAGGTATGGCTACACCTTC.

The gene calls are TRBV5-1 and TRBJ2-3, with D uncertain. Per germline, CDR1 SGHRS and CDR2 YFSETQ. The CDR3 loop spans 12 amino acids. Between the trimmed V and J ends, which lost 2 bases and 3 bases, there was a span of 4 bases. CDR3 nucleotides: TGCGCCAGCAGCTTAGCGACAGATACGCAGTATTTT. It yields the protein CASSLATDTQYF.

The genes are TRBV6-1 and TRBJ2-7; the match to TRBD1 covers 7 bases. CDR3 length equals 15 residues. Germline V gene sequence: CDR1 MNHNS, CDR2 SASEGT. The V gene end was trimmed by 2 bases and the J gene end by 3 bases; junction bases not matched to a gene: 7. The CDR3: CASSEWGTADYEQYV. The CDR3, as DNA: TGTGCCAGCAGTGAATGGGGGACAGCCGACTACGAGCAGTACGTC.

In this sample, this clone turned up a few times. The V gene is TRBV2, the J gene TRBJ1-3, with D perhaps matching TRBD1 (6 bases). There are 15 residues in the CDR3. The germline V gene has CDR1 SNHLY and CDR2 FYNNEI. Deletions cut 5 bases from V and 4 bases from J, with 15 bases between. CDR3 residues: CASSPRTASGNTIYF. The CDR3 DNA reads TGTGCCAGCAGTCCCAGGACAGCTTCGGGAAACACCATATATTTT.

The gene calls are TRBV11-2 and TRBJ1-1, with D unresolved. V lost 3 bases to trimming and J lost 4 bases, with 9 bases between them. Germline values: CDR1 SGHAT, CDR2 FQNNGV. There are 13 residues in the CDR3. The CDR3 DNA reads as TGTGCCAGCAGCTTGAACGGACTCACTGAAGCTTTCTTT. Its protein product is CASSLNGLTEAFF.

In DNA, the CDR3 is TGTGCCAGCAGCTTAGGGGGGAATGGAAACACCATATATTTT. Its protein is CASSLGGNGNTIYF. V gene TRBV11-2 combines with J gene TRBJ1-3; TRBD1 is a possible D gene (5 bases). Germline values: CDR1 SGHAT, CDR2 FQNNGV. The germline V and J ends were trimmed by 1 base and 3 bases, with 7 bases remaining between them. CDR3 length: 14 residues.

The CDR3 nucleotides read TGTGCCAGCAGTCCGGGACAGGGGATGTCTGGGGCCAACGTCCTGACTTTC. It is translated as CASSPGQGMSGANVLTF. The rearrangement links TRBV6-4 to TRBJ2-6; 10 positions match TRBD1. With V trimmed by 5 bases and J by 1 base, 5 bases remained unmatched. The CDR3 consists of 17 residues. CDR1 and CDR2 (germline): MRHNA, SNTAGT.

The CDR3 region has the DNA TGTGCCAGCAGTTTACGGGGACAACGGCTATCCGGGGAGCTGTTTTTT. Amino acid sequence: CASSLRGQRLSGELFF. The chain uses TRBV27 and TRBJ2-2; TRBD1 might be the D (6 bases). Per the germline V gene, CDR1 is MNHEY and CDR2 is SMNVEV (reference sequence). The CDR3 consists of 16 residues. Trimming removed 2 bases from V and 6 bases from J, with 16 bases in between.

CDR3 sequence: CASSEGDRYNSPLHF. As DNA, the CDR3 is TGTGCCAGCAGTGAAGGGGACAGGTATAATTCACCCCTCCACTTT. The chain joins TRBV2 to TRBJ1-6; TRBD1 agrees at 8 bases. The junction had 0 bases not matched to a gene; V was cut back by 1 base and J by 4 bases. Germline values: CDR1 SNHLY, CDR2 FYNNEI. This CDR3 spans 15 amino acids.

This chain connects TRBV6-5 to TRBJ1-1; D is possibly TRBD1 (5 bases). CDR1 and CDR2 from the germline V gene are MNHEY and SVGAGI. The V end lost 7 bases, the J end lost 2 bases, and 14 bases lay between the germline ends. The CDR3 is 14 residues long. This CDR3 reads CASTDLGDNTEAFF. CDR3 nucleotides: TGTGCCAGCACAGACCTAGGGGATAACACTGAAGCTTTCTTT.

This clone was seen a few times. The CDR3 DNA reads TGCAGTGTATCTCCGAACACTGAAGCTTTCTTT. Its protein product is CSVSPNTEAFF. This chain connects TRBV20-1 to TRBJ1-1; D uncertain. There are 11 residues in the CDR3. The germline V gene encodes CDR1 DFQATT and CDR2 SNEGSKA (reference sequence). The V end was cut by 7 bases, the J end by 1 base, with 7 bases between.

V is TRBV9 and J is TRBJ1-5; D perhaps matches TRBD1 (5 bases). This CDR3 spans 15 amino acids. Germline values: CDR1 SGDLS, CDR2 YYNGEE. The germline V and J ends were trimmed by 0 bases and 2 bases, with 9 bases remaining between them. CDR3 region: CASSVGGFGNQPQHF. CDR3 nucleotides: TGTGCCAGCAGCGTAGGGGGGTTCGGCAATCAGCCCCAGCATTTT.

This chain links TRBV27 with TRBJ1-1; 8 nucleotides agree with TRBD1. Germline loops: CDR1 MNHEY, CDR2 SMNVEV (reference sequence). CDR3 length equals 15 residues. Trimming at V came to 3 bases and at J to 1 base, leaving 4 bases not matched to a gene. CDR3 in amino acids: CASSLAGTGNTEAFF. The CDR3 DNA reads as TGTGCCAGCAGTTTGGCTGGGACAGGGAACACTGAAGCTTTCTTT.

This clone was counted once. This chain joins TRBV3-1 (or the pseudogene TRBV3-2) and TRBJ2-5; D perhaps matches TRBD2 (5 bases). V lost 4 bases, J lost 2 bases, and 14 bases lay in between. Germline V lookup: CDR1 LGHDT, CDR2 YNNKEL (reference sequence). There are 15 residues in the CDR3. The CDR3, as DNA: TGTGCCAGCAGCCGTAGGCCACGCGGGCAAGAGACCCAGTACTTC. Protein sequence: CASSRRPRGQETQYF.

This sequence joins TRBV5-8 and TRBJ1-4; D remains unclear. Germline CDR1 is SGHTS and CDR2 is YDEGEE. CDR3 size: 17 residues. Trimming pared 0 bases from V and 5 bases from J, leaving 17 bases between. CDR3: CASSLVPFRVENEKLFF. The CDR3 nucleotides read TGTGCCAGCAGCTTGGTTCCTTTCCGGGTTGAGAATGAAAAACTGTTTTTT.

This chain links TRBV6-4 with TRBJ1-1; the D gene is possibly TRBD1 (5 bases). This CDR3 is built from 15 residues. Germline V gene lookup returns CDR1 MRHNA and CDR2 SNTAGT. Trimming shortened V by 7 bases and J by 0 bases, and 15 bases separated the two germline ends. The CDR3 DNA follows: TGTGCCAGCATGGTGGACGCAGGGATGAACACTGAAGCTTTCTTT. Its translation: CASMVDAGMNTEAFF.